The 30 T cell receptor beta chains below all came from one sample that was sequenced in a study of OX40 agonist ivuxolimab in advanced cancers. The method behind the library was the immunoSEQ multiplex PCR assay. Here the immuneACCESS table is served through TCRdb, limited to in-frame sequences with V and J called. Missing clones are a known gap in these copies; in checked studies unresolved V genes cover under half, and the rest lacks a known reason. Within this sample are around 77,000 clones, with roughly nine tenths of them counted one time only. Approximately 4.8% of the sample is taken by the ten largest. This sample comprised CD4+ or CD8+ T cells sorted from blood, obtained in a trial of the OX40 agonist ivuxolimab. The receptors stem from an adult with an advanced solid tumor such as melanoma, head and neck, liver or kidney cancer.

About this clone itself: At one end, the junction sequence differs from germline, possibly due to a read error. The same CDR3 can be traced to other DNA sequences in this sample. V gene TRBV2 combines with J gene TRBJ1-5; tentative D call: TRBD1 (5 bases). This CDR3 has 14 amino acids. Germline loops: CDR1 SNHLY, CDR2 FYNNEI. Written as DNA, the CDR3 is TGTGCCAGCAGTGTCGGGGGATCGGGGCAGCCTCAGCATTTT. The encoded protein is CASSVGGSGQPQHF.

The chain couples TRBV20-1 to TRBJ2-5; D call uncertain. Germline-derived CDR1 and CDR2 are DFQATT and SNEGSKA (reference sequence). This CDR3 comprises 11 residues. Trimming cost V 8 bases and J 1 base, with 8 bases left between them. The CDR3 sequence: CSPTTQETQYF. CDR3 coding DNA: TGCAGTCCCACGACCCAAGAGACCCAGTACTTC.

In nucleotides, the CDR3 is TGTGCCTCCTCGGGAAGGGAGGGGTCCTACGAGCAGTACTTC. Translated, it gives CASSGREGSYEQYF. The chain uses TRBV30 and TRBJ2-7; 7 bases agree with TRBD2. The germline V gene has CDR1 GTSNPN and CDR2 SVGIG (reference sequence). The CDR3 extends over 14 amino acids. The J segment lost 1 base and the V segment lost 7 bases, leaving 10 bases of the junction unmatched.

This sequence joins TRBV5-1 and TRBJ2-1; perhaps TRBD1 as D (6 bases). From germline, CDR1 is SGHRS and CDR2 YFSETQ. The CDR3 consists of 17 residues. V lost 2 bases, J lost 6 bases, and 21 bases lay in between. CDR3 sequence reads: CASSFFRGRVTSNEQFF. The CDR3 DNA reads TGCGCCAGCAGCTTTTTCAGGGGCCGAGTTACTTCCAATGAGCAGTTCTTC.

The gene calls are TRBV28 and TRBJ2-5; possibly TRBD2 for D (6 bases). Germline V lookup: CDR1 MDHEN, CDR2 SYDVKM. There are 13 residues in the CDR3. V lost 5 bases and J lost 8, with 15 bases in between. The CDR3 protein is CASSGGARRTQYF. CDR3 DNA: TGTGCCAGCAGTGGCGGGGCCCGGCGTACCCAGTACTTC.

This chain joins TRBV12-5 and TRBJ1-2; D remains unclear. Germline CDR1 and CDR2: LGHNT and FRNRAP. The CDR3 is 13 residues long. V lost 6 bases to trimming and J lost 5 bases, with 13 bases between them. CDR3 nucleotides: TGTGCTAGTGGCCTCGGGAGTATTTATGGCTACACCTTC. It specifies CASGLGSIYGYTF.

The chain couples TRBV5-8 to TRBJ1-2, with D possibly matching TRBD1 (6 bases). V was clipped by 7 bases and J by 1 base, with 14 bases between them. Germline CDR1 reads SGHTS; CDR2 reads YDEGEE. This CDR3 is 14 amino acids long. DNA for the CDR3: TGTGCCAGCGGACAGACAGACTATAACTATGGCTACACCTTC. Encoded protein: CASGQTDYNYGYTF.

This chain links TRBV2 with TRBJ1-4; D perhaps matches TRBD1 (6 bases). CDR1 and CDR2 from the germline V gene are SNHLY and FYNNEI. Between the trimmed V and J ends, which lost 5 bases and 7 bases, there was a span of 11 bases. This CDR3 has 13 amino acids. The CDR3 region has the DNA TGTGCCAGCAGTCCCAACAGGGCTGAAAAACTGTTTTTT. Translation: CASSPNRAEKLFF.

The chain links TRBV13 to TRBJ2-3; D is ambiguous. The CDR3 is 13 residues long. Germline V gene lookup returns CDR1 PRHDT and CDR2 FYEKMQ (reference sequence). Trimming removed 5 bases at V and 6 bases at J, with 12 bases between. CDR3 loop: CASSRDPDDTQYF. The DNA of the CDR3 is TGTGCCAGCAGCCGTGACCCGGACGATACGCAGTATTTT.

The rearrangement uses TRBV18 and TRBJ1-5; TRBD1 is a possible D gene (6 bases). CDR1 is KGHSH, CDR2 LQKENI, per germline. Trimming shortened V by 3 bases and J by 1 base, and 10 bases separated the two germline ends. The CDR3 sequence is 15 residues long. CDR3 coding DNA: TGTGCCAGCTCACCGGGGGGGGCGAGCAATCAGCCCCAGCATTTT. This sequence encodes CASSPGGASNQPQHF. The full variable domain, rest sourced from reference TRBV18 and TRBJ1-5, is NAGVMQNPRHLVRRRGQEARLRCSPMKGHSHVYWYRQLPEEGLKFMVYLQKENIIDESGMPKERFSAEFPKEGPSILRIQQVVRGDSAAYFCASSPGGASNQPQHFGDGTRLSIL.

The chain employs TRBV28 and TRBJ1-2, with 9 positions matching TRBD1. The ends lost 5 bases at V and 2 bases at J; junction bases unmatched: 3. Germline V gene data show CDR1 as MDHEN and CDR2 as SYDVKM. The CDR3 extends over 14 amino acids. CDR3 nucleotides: TGTGCCAGCAGTACCGGACAGGGGAACTATGGCTACACCTTC. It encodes CASSTGQGNYGYTF.

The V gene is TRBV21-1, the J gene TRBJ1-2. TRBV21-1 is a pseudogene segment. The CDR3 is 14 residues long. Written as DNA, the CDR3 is TGTGCCAGCAGCAAAGGTAAAGCTAACTATGGCTACACCTTC. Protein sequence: CASSKGKANYGYTF.

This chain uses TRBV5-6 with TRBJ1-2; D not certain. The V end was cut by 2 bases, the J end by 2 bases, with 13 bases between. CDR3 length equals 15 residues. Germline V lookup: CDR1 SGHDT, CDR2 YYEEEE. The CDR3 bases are TGTGCCAGCAGCTTATACCGGGATAACAACTATGGCTACACCTTC. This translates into CASSLYRDNNYGYTF.

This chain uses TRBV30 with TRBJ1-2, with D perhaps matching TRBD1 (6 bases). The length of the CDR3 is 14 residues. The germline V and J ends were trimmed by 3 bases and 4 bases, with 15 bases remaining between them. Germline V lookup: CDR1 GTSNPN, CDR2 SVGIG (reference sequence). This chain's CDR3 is CAWRPLGAGYGYTF. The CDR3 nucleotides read TGTGCCTGGAGGCCCCTGGGGGCCGGCTATGGCTACACCTTC.

The CDR3 region has the DNA TGTGCCAGCAGCCCCGGTCAGGGGAGGACAGATACGCAGTATTTT. Translation gives CASSPGQGRTDTQYF. The chain couples TRBV6-5 to TRBJ2-3; D might be TRBD1 or TRBD2, each matching 6 bases. Between the trimmed V and J ends, which lost 6 bases and 3 bases, there was a span of 16 bases. CDR3 size: 15 residues. Germline V CDR1 and CDR2: MNHEY, SVGAGI.

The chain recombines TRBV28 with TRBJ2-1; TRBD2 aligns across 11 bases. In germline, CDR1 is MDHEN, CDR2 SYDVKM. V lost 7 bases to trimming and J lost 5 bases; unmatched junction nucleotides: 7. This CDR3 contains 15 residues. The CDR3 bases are TGTGCCAGCACCCCCGGGACTAGCGGTAACAATGAGCAGTTCTTC. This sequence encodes CASTPGTSGNNEQFF.

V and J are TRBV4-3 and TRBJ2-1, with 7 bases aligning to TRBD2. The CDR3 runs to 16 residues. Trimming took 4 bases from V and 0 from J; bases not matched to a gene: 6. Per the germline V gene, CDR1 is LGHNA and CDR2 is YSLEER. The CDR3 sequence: CASSPLAPSSYNEQFF. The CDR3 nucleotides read TGCGCCAGCAGCCCACTAGCGCCCAGCTCCTACAATGAGCAGTTCTTC.

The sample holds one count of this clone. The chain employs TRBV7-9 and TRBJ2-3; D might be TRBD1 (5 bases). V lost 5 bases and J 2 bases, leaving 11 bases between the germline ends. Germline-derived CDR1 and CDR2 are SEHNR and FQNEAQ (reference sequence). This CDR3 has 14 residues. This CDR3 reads CASSRGSHTDTQYF. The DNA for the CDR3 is TGTGCCAGCAGCAGGGGCTCCCACACAGATACGCAGTATTTT.

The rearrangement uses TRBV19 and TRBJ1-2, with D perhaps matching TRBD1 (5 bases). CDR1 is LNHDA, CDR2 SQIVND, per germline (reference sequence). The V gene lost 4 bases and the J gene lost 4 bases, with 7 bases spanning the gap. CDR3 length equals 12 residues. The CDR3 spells CASSRGTYGYTF. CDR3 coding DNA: TGTGCCAGTAGTAGAGGGACCTATGGCTACACCTTC.

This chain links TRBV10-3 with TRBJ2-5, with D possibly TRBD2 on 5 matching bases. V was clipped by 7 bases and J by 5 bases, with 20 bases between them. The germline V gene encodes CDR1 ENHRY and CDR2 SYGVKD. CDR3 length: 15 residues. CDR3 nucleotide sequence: TGTGCCATCAATGCCGAGGGTAGGTCGTACGAGACCCAGTACTTC. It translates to CAINAEGRSYETQYF.

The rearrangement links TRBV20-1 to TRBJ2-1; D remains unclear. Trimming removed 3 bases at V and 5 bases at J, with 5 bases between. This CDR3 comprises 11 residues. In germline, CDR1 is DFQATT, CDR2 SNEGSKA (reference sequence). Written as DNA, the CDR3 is TGCAGTGCTAGGGGAAACAATGAGCAGTTCTTC. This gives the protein CSARGNNEQFF.

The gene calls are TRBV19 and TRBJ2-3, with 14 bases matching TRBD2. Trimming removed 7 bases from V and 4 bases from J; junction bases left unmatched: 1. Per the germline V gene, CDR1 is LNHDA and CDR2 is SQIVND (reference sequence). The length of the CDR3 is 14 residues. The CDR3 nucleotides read TGTGCCAGTATGGGACTAGCGGGAGCAGATACGCAGTATTTT. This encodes CASMGLAGADTQYF.

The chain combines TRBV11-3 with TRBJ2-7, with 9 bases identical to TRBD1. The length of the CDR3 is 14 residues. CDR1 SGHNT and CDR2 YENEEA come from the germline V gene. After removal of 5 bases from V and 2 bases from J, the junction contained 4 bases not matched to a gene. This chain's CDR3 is CASSRQGGAYEQYF. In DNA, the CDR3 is TGTGCCAGCAGCCGACAGGGGGGAGCCTACGAGCAGTACTTC.

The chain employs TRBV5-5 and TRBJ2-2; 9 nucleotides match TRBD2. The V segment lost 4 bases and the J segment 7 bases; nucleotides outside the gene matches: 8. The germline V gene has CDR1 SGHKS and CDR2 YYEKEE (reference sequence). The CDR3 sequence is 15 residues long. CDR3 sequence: CASSRTSERSGELFF. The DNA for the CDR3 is TGTGCCAGCAGCCGGACTAGCGAAAGGAGCGGGGAGCTGTTTTTT.

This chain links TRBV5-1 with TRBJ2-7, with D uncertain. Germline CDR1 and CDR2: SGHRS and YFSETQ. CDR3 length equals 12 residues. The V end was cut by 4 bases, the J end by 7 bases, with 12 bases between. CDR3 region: CASSTKTGEQYF. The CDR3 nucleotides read TGCGCCAGCAGCACCAAGACCGGGGAGCAGTACTTC.

CDR3 DNA: TGTGCCAGTAAGGTGCGGGGGGTTACGGACGAGCAGTACTTC. It specifies CASKVRGVTDEQYF. The chain joins TRBV19 to TRBJ2-7, with 8 positions matching TRBD2. Trimming took 7 bases from V and 5 from J; bases not matched to a gene: 10. Germline V gives CDR1 LNHDA, CDR2 SQIVND (reference sequence). This CDR3 is built from 14 residues.

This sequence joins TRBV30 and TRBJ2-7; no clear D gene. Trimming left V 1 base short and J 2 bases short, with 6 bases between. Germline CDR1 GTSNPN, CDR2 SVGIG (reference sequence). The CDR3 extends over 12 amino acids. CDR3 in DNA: TGTGCCTGGAGTGCAATAGCCTACGAGCAGTACTTC. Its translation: CAWSAIAYEQYF.

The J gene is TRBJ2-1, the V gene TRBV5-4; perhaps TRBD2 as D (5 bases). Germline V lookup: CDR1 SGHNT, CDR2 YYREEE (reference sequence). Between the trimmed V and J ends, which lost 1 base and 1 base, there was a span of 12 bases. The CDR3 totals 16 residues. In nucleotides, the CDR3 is TGTGCCAGCAGCTTGACGGGATATGGGTCCTACAATGAGCAGTTCTTC. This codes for CASSLTGYGSYNEQFF. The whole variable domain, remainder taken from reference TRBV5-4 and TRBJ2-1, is ETGVTQSPTHLIKTRGQQVTLRCSSQSGHNTVSWYQQALGQGPQFIFQYYREEENGRGNFPPRFSGLQFPNYSSELNVNALELDDSALYLCASSLTGYGSYNEQFFGPGTRLTVL.

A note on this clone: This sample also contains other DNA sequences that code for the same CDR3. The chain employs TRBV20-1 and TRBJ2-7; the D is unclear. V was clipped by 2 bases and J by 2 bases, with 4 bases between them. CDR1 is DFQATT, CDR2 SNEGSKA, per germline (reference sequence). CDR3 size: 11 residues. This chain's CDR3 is CSARKAYEQYF. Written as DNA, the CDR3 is TGCAGTGCTAGAAAGGCCTACGAGCAGTACTTC.

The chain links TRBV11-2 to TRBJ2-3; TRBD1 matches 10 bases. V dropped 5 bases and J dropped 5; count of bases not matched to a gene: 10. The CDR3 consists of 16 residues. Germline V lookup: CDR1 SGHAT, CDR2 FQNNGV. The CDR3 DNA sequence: TGTGCCAGCAGCCGGCGACCGGGACAGGGGCAAGATACGCAGTATTTT. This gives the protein CASSRRPGQGQDTQYF. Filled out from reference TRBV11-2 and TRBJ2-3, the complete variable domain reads EAGVAQSPRYKIIEKRQSVAFWCNPISGHATLYWYQQILGQGPKLLIQFQNNGVVDDSQLPKDRFSAERLKGVDSTLKIQPAKLEDSAVYLCASSRRPGQGQDTQYFGPGTRLTVL.